This T cell receptor (beta chain) was captured in a study of monozygotic twins with cystic fibrosis. Whole-study context: With about 15 PCR cycles, barcoded libraries came from about 3 micrograms of fragmented DNA. General study results and limits: The repertoire was suggested to be naive-dominated, clonality median approximately 0.0098. Unrelated CF individuals shared fewer identical clonotypes than monozygotic CF twins.

This table comes from immunoSEQ multiplex PCR, and its TCRdb copy is limited to in-frame clones, with some not included. The sample shows about 14,000 clones, about 98% of them seen only once. Trimming took off 1 base at V and 2 bases at J, with 11 bases between the two ends. This CDR3 has 15 amino acids. Per germline, CDR1 SGHTA and CDR2 FQGNSA. To note about this clone: The target antigen is unknown.

Sequenced sample: blood. This sequence was found in a girl aged 2 to 9 with cystic fibrosis. The chain has TRBV7-2 and TRBJ1-2; D is ambiguous. The CDR3 sequence is CASSLDGGPNYGYTF. CDR3 sequence (DNA): TGTGCCAGCAGCTTAGATGGTGGCCCAAACTATGGCTACACCTTC.